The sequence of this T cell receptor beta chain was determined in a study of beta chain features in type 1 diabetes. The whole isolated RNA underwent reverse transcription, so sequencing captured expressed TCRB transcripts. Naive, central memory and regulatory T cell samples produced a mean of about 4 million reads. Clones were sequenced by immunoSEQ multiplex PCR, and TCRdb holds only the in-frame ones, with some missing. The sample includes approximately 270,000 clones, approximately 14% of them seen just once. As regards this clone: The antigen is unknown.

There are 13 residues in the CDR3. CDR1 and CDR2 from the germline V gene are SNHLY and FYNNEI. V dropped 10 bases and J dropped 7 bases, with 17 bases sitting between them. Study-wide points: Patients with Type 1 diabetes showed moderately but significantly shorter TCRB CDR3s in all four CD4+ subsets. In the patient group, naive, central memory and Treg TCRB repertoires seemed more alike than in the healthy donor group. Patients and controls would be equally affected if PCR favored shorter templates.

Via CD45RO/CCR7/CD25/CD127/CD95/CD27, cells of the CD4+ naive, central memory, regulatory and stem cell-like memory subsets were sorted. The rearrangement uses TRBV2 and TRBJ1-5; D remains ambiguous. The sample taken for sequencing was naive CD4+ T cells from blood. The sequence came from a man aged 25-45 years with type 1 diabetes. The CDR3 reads CATREVLGQPQHF. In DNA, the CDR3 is TGTGCCACCCGGGAAGTTCTGGGGCAGCCCCAGCATTTT.